This TCR beta chain was captured by sequencing in a study of cytomegalovirus exposure and HLA in healthy donors. Study information: A prior analysis found about 110 million unique TCR beta sequences from about 179 million T cells. General study findings and limits: Within the data, a cluster of highly shared sequence variants was likely a sequencing artifact. Donors belonging to an Asian-associated ancestry cluster reportedly showed fewer N-insertions in productive TCRs than the approximately 690-donor mean, according to what a later analysis found.

The primer mix had 60 Vbeta and 13 Jbeta primers. The repertoire was sequenced with immunoSEQ multiplex PCR; TCRdb's copy has only in-frame clones and lacks some. The sample yields 150,000 to 200,000 clones, 75% to 90% seen once. With regard to this clone: The antigen is undetermined.

This CDR3 has 14 amino acids. Germline CDR1 and CDR2: MGHRA and YSYEKL. The germline V and J ends were trimmed by 3 bases and 13 bases, with 19 bases remaining between them. The clonotype was recovered from a man aged 40-55 years in good health and CMV-seropositive. The material sequenced was PBMCs. The chain has TRBV4-1 and TRBJ2-1; tentative D call: TRBD1 (5 bases). Here the CDR3 reads CASSQSPRTITQFF. Here the CDR3 DNA reads TGCGCCAGCAGCCAGTCCCCCCGGACAATAACACAGTTCTTC.